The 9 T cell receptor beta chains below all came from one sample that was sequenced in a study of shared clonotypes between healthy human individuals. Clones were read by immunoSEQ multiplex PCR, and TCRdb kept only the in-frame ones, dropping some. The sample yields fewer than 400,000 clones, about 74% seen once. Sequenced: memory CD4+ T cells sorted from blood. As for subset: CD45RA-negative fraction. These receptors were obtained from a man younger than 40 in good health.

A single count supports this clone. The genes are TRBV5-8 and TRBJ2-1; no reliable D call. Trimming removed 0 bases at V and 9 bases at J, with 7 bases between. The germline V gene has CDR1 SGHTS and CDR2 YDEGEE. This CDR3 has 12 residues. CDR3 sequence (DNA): TGTGCCAGCAGCTTGGCCCAGTTTGAGCAGTTCTTC. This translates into CASSLAQFEQFF.

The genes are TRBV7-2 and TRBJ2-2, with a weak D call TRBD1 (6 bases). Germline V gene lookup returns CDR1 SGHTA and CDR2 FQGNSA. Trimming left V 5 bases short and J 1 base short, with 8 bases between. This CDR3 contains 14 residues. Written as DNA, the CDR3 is TGTGCCAGCAGCGTACAGGGGAACACCGGGGAGCTGTTTTTT. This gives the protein CASSVQGNTGELFF.

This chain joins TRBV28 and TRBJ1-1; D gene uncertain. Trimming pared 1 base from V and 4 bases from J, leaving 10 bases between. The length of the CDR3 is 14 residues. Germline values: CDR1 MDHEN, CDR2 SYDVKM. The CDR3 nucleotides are TGTGCCAGCAGTTTATTTCGGGGATTCACTGAAGCTTTCTTT. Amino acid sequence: CASSLFRGFTEAFF.

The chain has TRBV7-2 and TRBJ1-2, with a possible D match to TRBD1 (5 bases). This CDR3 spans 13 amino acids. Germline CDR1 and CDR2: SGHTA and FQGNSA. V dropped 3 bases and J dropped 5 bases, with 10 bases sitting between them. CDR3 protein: CASSFQGSYGYTF. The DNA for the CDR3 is TGTGCCAGCAGCTTTCAGGGTTCATATGGCTACACCTTC.

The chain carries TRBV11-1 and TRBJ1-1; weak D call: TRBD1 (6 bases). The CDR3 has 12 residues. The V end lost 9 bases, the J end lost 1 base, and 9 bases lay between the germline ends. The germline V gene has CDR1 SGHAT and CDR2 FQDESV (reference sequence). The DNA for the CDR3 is TGTGCCAGTGAGGGACAGAACACTGAAGCTTTCTTT. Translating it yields CASEGQNTEAFF.

The CDR3 DNA reads as TGTGCCAGCAGCTTCACCGCTACAGGGGTGACTGGAAACACCATATATTTT. Encoded protein: CASSFTATGVTGNTIYF. V and J are TRBV7-2 and TRBJ1-3; the match to TRBD1 covers 7 bases. The length of the CDR3 is 17 residues. V was clipped by 3 bases and J by 2 bases; unmatched bases: 10. Germline V lookup: CDR1 SGHTA, CDR2 FQGNSA. The full variable domain, completed using reference TRBV7-2 and TRBJ1-3, is GAGVSQSPSNKVTEKGKDVELRCDPISGHTALYWYRQSLGQGLEFLIYFQGNSAPDKSGLPSDRFSAERTGGSVSTLTIQRTQQEDSAVYLCASSFTATGVTGNTIYFGEGSWLTVV.

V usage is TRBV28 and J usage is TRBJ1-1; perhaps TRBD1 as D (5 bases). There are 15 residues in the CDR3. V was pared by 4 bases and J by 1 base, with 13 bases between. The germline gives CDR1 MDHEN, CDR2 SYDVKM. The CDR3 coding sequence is TGTGCCAGCAGTTCCATGGGACGGAGGAACACTGAAGCTTTCTTT. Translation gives CASSSMGRRNTEAFF.

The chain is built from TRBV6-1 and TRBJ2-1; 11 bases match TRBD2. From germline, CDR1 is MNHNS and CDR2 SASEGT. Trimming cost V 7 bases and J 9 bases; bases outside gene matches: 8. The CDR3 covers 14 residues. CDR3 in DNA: TGTGCCAGCATACCACTAGCGGGAGCAGGTGAGCAGTTCTTC. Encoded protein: CASIPLAGAGEQFF.

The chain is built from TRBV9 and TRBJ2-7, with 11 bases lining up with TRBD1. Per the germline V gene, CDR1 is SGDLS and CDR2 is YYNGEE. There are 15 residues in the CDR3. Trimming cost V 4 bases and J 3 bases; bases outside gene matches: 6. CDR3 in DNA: TGTGCCAGCAGCTATGGTGGGACAGGGGGCTACGAGCAGTACTTC. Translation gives CASSYGGTGGYEQYF.